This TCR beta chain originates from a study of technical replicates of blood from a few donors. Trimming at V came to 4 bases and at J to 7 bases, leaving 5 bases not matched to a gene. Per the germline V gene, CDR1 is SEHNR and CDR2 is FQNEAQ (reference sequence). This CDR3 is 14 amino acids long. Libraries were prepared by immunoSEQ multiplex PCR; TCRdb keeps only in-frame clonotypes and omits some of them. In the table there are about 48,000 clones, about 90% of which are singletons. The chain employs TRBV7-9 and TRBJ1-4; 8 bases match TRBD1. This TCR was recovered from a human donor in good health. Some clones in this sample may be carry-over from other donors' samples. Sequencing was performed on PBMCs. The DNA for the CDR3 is TGTGCCAGCAGCTCCAGGGGGCCTGGTGAAAAACTGTTTTTT. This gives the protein CASSSRGPGEKLFF.